Listed below are T cell receptor beta chains from one sample, sequenced in a study of blood T cell repertoires in COVID-19. TCRdb's table, derived via immunoSEQ multiplex PCR, lists solely in-frame clones and lacks some. The data hold about 100,000 clones, with 80% to 90% observed a single time. Sequences were obtained from peripheral blood. The receptor set was obtained from a man older than 75 with active or convalescent COVID-19. Both conserved end residues are part of each CDR3.

CASSLMSGVYNEQFF TRBV7-2
CASSTTGAPGQPQHF TRBV9
CASSPGTSGIQETQYF TRBV5-4
CASSGQGSYNEQFF TRBV2
CASSDRGIGSYNSPLHF TRBV10-1
CASSFTLDRLQETQYF TRBV2
CASSTRTEAFF TRBV19
CAINRSGAGANYGYTF TRBV10-3
CASSPVGDTQYF TRBV7-8
CASSLMDNEQYF TRBV28
CAWSTSGRTFSYEQYF TRBV30
CASSLGQGKETQYF TRBV11-2
CAEADSYSNQPQHF TRBV19
CASSHTGTGGDEQYF TRBV3-1/TRBV3-2
CAWTGGLASEQYF TRBV30
CASSLGQISRGAFF TRBV5-6
CASARQRSYEQYF TRBV11-2
CASSPGIYQPQHF TRBV28
CAWSDGTSGGYEQYF TRBV30
CASSLFAGVRTDTQYF TRBV27
CASSLVASTDEQFF TRBV7-9
CASSQEVAGADRYQPQHF TRBV4-3
CASSAHRGGSRNTEAFF TRBV9
CASSLEPGVRYGYTF TRBV7-2
CATSDLPGRSTDTQYF TRBV24-1
CASSSPGESYEQYF TRBV7-9
CASSPLWRTGPNQPQHF TRBV7-4
CASRSGATGGNTIYF TRBV6-5
CASSITLAGDADTQYF TRBV19
CASSQEAASYEQYF TRBV3-1/TRBV3-2
CASSLGQGARAFF TRBV18
CASSPRDSDNSPLHF TRBV3-1/TRBV3-2
CASSWRQGAETQYF TRBV2
CASSSTLGLYRSSGNTIYF TRBV28
CASKRTGATNEKLFF TRBV19
CATSRGGRTSGRTDTQYF TRBV15
CASSPLGTGGASYTF TRBV18
CASSLYRTSGANVLTF TRBV5-8
CASSQQGPLSNQPQHF TRBV7-2
CASSHRDRVSEKLFF TRBV14
CASSLSGGNEKLFF TRBV11-2
CASRDRERNTEAFF TRBV2
CAGRGESGNTIYF TRBV7-9
CAISGGDHYGYTF TRBV10-3
CASSLPPGLAGGIRYNEQFF TRBV5-1
CASSLGRDPYEQYF TRBV7-2
CASSSVGRGTEAFF TRBV28
CASSPGLAGGNEQFF TRBV9
CASSEWGQGSEQYF TRBV2
CASSSRSGTSGTGELFF TRBV5-4
CASYTTRAPYEQYF TRBV7-4
CASSVQVWDTEAFF TRBV9
CASSPYPGTSGSNEQFF TRBV5-1
CASSYLQQNTEAFF TRBV6-5
CASSEGLVSAIYEQYF TRBV19
CASSPSGVWNEQFF TRBV18
CASSPRGQLQETQYF TRBV3-1/TRBV3-2